These 12 T cell receptor beta chains were all obtained from the same sample, sequenced in a study of CD8 T cells in ankylosing spondylitis. Findings and limits, study-wide: Seemingly distinctive of ankylosing spondylitis blood was a TCR beta motif formed by eight highly homologous variants.

A single record per CDR3 protein comes from TCRdb applying MiXCR to the 5' RACE reads. Of about 400,000 distinct CDR3 sequences listed, approximately 20% were seen once; the top ten hold 15% to 20%. For these TCRs, the target antigens are not known. Material for sequencing was blood, either unsorted or a sorted T cell fraction (not recorded which). Every receptor here comes from a male donor with ankylosing spondylitis.

This clonotype has just a few counts. The chain uses TRBV7-9 and TRBJ2-2, with TRBD1 matching over 7 bases. Looked up from germline, CDR1 is SEHNR and CDR2 is FQNEAQ (reference sequence). Trimming took 5 bases from V and 6 from J; bases not matched to a gene: 6. The CDR3 has 14 residues. CDR3 amino acids: CASSQDTGAGELFF. The CDR3 DNA sequence: TGTGCCAGCAGCCAAGATACAGGGGCCGGGGAGCTGTTTTTT.

This chain links TRBV7-3 with TRBJ1-1; D is uncertain. V dropped 5 bases and J dropped 1 base, with 8 bases sitting between them. From germline, CDR1 is SGHTA and CDR2 FQGTGA. The CDR3 is made up of 13 amino acids. The CDR3 sequence is CASSPHKNTEAFF. DNA for the CDR3: TGTGCCAGCAGCCCGCATAAGAACACTGAAGCTTTCTTT.

This clonotype was counted between two and nine times. The V call is TRBV14, the J call TRBJ2-1; TRBD1 agrees at 8 bases. The CDR3 extends over 12 amino acids. Losses at the gene ends were 3 bases for V and 12 bases for J; bases not matched to a gene: 4. The V gene's germline CDR1 is SGHDN and CDR2 FVKESK. CDR3: CASSQSDRGQFF. In DNA form, the CDR3 reads TGTGCCAGCAGCCAGTCAGACAGGGGGCAGTTCTTC.

The rearrangement uses TRBV11-2 and TRBJ2-1; 15 positions agree with TRBD2. Germline trimming cut 2 bases from V and 1 base from J; bases unmatched to any gene: 9. This CDR3 region has 20 residues. Germline CDR1 SGHAT, CDR2 FQNNGV. The CDR3 nucleotides read TGTGCCAGCAGCTTACCTCGGACTAGCGGGAGGGCCTATTCCTACAATGAGCAGTTCTTC. Encoded protein: CASSLPRTSGRAYSYNEQFF.

This clonotype has just a few counts. The V call is TRBV19, the J call TRBJ1-4; no definite D call. This CDR3 is 13 amino acids long. V lost 7 bases and J 7 bases, leaving 13 bases between the germline ends. CDR1 is LNHDA, CDR2 SQIVND, per germline (reference sequence). The CDR3 coding sequence is TGTGCCAGTATTCGGGGAGACGGTGAAAAACTGTTTTTT. It codes for CASIRGDGEKLFF.

V gene TRBV20-1 combines with J gene TRBJ2-7; 8 bases align to TRBD1. There are 13 residues in the CDR3. With 5 bases clipped from V and 2 bases from J, the junction kept 5 bases outside the gene matches. Germline CDR1 DFQATT, CDR2 SNEGSKA (reference sequence). Here the CDR3 DNA reads TGCAGTGCTCTTCGACAGGGGACCTACGAGCAGTACTTC. Translation gives CSALRQGTYEQYF.

This clonotype was counted a few times. This chain connects TRBV5-1 to TRBJ2-7; 8 bases fit TRBD2. The germline CDR1 and CDR2 sequences are SGHRS and YFSETQ. This CDR3 is built from 15 residues. With V trimmed by 4 bases and J by 3 bases, 9 bases remained unmatched. CDR3 sequence reads: CASSISGSALYEQYF. CDR3 bases: TGCGCCAGCAGCATAAGCGGGAGTGCCCTCTACGAGCAGTACTTC.

This clonotype was observed a few times. The rearrangement links TRBV11-2 to TRBJ2-1; 10 positions match TRBD2. V was pared by 4 bases and J by 8 bases, with 11 bases of the junction left unmatched. CDR3 size: 16 residues. Germline V gene lookup returns CDR1 SGHAT and CDR2 FQNNGV. The CDR3 DNA reads TGTGCCAGCAGCTCCCAGCGGGAGGGTAGGCAGGATGAGCAGTTCTTC. This translates into CASSSQREGRQDEQFF. The complete variable domain, with remaining parts taken from reference TRBV11-2 and TRBJ2-1, reads EAGVAQSPRYKIIEKRQSVAFWCNPISGHATLYWYQQILGQGPKLLIQFQNNGVVDDSQLPKDRFSAERLKGVDSTLKIQPAKLEDSAVYLCASSSQREGRQDEQFFGPGTRLTVL.

This clonotype was counted a few times. The chain carries TRBV6-1 and TRBJ1-4; no clear D. This CDR3 spans 18 amino acids. Germline lookup yields CDR1 MNHNS and CDR2 SASEGT. V gave up 4 bases and J gave up 1 base, with 19 bases separating them. The CDR3 protein is CASSVYGSRLQTNEKLFF. CDR3 coding DNA: TGTGCCAGCAGTGTTTACGGGTCAAGACTTCAAACTAATGAAAAACTGTTTTTT.

The V and J genes are TRBV12-5 and TRBJ2-1; D ambiguous. Looked up from germline, CDR1 is LGHNT and CDR2 is FRNRAP. Trimming removed 4 bases at V and 6 bases at J, with 13 bases between. The CDR3 length is 14 residues. The CDR3 loop reads CASGWSPPGNEQFF. As DNA, the CDR3 is TGTGCTAGTGGTTGGAGCCCCCCGGGCAATGAGCAGTTCTTC.

In its sample, this clonotype was seen a few times. This chain links TRBV28 with TRBJ2-1; tentatively, D is TRBD2 (6 bases). The CDR3 is 13 amino acids. The germline V gene has CDR1 MDHEN and CDR2 SYDVKM. V was pared by 9 bases and J by 1 base, with 10 bases between. The chain's CDR3 is CASLEGSYNEQFF. The DNA of the CDR3 is TGTGCCAGTTTGGAGGGGTCCTACAATGAGCAGTTCTTC.

This clonotype has just a few counts. For the CDR3, the DNA is TGCAGTGCCCCTGGACTAGCGGCTTTCTCCTACGAGCAGTACTTC. As protein: CSAPGLAAFSYEQYF. The chain employs TRBV20-1 and TRBJ2-7, with 10 nucleotides matching TRBD2. The CDR3 totals 15 residues. Germline trimming cut 6 bases from V and 0 bases from J; bases unmatched to any gene: 8. Germline values: CDR1 DFQATT, CDR2 SNEGSKA (reference sequence).